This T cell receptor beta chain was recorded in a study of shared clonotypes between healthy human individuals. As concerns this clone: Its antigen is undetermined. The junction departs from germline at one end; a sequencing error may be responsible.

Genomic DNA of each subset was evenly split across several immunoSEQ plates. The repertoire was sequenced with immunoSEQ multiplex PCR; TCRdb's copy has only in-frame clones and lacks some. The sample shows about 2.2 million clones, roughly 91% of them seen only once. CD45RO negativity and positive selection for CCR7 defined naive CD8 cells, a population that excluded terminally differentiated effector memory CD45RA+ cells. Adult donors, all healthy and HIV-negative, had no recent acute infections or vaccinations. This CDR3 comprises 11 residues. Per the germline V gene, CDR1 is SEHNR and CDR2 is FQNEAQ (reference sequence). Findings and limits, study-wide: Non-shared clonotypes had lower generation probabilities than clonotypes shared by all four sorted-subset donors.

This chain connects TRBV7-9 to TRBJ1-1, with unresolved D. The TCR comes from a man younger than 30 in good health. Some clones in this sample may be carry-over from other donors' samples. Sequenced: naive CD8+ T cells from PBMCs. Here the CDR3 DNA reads TGTGCCAACAGCTTATCAGTTGAAGCTTTCTTT. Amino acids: CANSLSVEAFF.